This TCR beta chain was recorded in a study of blood T cell repertoires in COVID-19 (dated by TCRdb to 2018 to 2020). Background for the entire study: Samples from collaborators originated in the United States, Italy and Spain and spanned both the acute and convalescent phases of COVID-19. The prospective study material was composed of cDNA or gDNA derived from T cells, B-cell-depleted T cells, or PBMCs. Deeply sampled blood TCRbeta repertoires from subjects exposed to, actively infected with, or recovered from COVID-19 were included in the dataset. The repertoires were released in a freely available public database intended as a resource for research on the immune response to SARS-CoV-2. Samples came from the ongoing ImmuneRACE study (first 160 participants) plus 1,254 subjects from 6 global collaborators. The sample metadata nearly always contained a de-identified subject ID, COVID-19 status, age in years and sex. Where available, HLA class I and class II types were taken from metadata supplied by the sample provider and were not determined by assay-based typing. Results and caveats for the whole study, not just this receptor: The amount of clinical and demographic metadata varied by source and participant and was provided uncurated.

Participants in the prospective study were aged roughly 18 to 100 years, lived in some 24 United States geographic areas, and enrolled through a virtual design. In the prospective study, participants were assigned to cohorts based on the clinical history participants reported in a screening survey and a study questionnaire. Recovered participants in ImmuneRACE Cohort 3 were defined by two consecutive negative NP/OP PCR tests, clearance by a healthcare professional, or resolution of symptoms. In the prospective study, mobile phlebotomists collected whole blood, serum and a nasopharyngeal or oropharyngeal swab from each participant. Over a roughly two-month period, participants in the prospective study had the option of providing additional blood draws and questionnaires. Prospective study blood samples were shipped either frozen or at room temperature before DNA extraction. CDR1 and CDR2 (SGHRS, YFSETQ) derive from the germline V gene. The CDR3 contains 15 residues, cysteine and phenylalanine counted. Here the CDR3 DNA is all that survives: 45 bases in frame from base 1. V and J are truncated by 1 base and 2 bases respectively, leaving an intervening sequence of 7 bases.

As for this clone: Its cognate antigen has yet to be identified. Within one base of it there is no much larger clone, and no base qualities were kept.

The immunoSEQ Assay, a bias-controlled multiplex PCR, was used to amplify TCRbeta CDR3 regions from genomic DNA. In the paper's pipeline: Nucleated cell counts per sample were estimated from amplification of reference gene primers within the assay. To quantify the absolute abundance of each unique TCRbeta CDR3 rearrangement, sequence reads were collapsed and filtered. For each sample, productive Simpson clonality was calculated by taking the square root of Simpson's diversity index across productive rearrangements. TCRdb took over this immuneACCESS table, retaining in-frame rearrangements with V and J assigned. Such tables are incomplete; in checked studies, under half of the missing clones stem from an unresolved V gene, and the remainder is unexplained. The V and J calls and clone size come from that table; D and trimming were worked out from the DNA. In this sample the table shows nearly 350,000 clones, roughly 87% of which occur a single time. 1% of the sample is in the top ten clones.

The V gene is TRBV5-1 and the J gene is TRBJ2-6; perhaps TRBD2 is the D gene, with 6 bases matching. The TCR originated in a woman in her thirties who had recovered from COVID-19. Sequenced: PBMCs or T cells enriched from blood (not recorded which). The encoded CDR3 is CASSLWGAGANVLTF. The bases read TGCGCCAGCAGCTTGTGGGGGGCTGGGGCCAACGTCCTGACTTTC.